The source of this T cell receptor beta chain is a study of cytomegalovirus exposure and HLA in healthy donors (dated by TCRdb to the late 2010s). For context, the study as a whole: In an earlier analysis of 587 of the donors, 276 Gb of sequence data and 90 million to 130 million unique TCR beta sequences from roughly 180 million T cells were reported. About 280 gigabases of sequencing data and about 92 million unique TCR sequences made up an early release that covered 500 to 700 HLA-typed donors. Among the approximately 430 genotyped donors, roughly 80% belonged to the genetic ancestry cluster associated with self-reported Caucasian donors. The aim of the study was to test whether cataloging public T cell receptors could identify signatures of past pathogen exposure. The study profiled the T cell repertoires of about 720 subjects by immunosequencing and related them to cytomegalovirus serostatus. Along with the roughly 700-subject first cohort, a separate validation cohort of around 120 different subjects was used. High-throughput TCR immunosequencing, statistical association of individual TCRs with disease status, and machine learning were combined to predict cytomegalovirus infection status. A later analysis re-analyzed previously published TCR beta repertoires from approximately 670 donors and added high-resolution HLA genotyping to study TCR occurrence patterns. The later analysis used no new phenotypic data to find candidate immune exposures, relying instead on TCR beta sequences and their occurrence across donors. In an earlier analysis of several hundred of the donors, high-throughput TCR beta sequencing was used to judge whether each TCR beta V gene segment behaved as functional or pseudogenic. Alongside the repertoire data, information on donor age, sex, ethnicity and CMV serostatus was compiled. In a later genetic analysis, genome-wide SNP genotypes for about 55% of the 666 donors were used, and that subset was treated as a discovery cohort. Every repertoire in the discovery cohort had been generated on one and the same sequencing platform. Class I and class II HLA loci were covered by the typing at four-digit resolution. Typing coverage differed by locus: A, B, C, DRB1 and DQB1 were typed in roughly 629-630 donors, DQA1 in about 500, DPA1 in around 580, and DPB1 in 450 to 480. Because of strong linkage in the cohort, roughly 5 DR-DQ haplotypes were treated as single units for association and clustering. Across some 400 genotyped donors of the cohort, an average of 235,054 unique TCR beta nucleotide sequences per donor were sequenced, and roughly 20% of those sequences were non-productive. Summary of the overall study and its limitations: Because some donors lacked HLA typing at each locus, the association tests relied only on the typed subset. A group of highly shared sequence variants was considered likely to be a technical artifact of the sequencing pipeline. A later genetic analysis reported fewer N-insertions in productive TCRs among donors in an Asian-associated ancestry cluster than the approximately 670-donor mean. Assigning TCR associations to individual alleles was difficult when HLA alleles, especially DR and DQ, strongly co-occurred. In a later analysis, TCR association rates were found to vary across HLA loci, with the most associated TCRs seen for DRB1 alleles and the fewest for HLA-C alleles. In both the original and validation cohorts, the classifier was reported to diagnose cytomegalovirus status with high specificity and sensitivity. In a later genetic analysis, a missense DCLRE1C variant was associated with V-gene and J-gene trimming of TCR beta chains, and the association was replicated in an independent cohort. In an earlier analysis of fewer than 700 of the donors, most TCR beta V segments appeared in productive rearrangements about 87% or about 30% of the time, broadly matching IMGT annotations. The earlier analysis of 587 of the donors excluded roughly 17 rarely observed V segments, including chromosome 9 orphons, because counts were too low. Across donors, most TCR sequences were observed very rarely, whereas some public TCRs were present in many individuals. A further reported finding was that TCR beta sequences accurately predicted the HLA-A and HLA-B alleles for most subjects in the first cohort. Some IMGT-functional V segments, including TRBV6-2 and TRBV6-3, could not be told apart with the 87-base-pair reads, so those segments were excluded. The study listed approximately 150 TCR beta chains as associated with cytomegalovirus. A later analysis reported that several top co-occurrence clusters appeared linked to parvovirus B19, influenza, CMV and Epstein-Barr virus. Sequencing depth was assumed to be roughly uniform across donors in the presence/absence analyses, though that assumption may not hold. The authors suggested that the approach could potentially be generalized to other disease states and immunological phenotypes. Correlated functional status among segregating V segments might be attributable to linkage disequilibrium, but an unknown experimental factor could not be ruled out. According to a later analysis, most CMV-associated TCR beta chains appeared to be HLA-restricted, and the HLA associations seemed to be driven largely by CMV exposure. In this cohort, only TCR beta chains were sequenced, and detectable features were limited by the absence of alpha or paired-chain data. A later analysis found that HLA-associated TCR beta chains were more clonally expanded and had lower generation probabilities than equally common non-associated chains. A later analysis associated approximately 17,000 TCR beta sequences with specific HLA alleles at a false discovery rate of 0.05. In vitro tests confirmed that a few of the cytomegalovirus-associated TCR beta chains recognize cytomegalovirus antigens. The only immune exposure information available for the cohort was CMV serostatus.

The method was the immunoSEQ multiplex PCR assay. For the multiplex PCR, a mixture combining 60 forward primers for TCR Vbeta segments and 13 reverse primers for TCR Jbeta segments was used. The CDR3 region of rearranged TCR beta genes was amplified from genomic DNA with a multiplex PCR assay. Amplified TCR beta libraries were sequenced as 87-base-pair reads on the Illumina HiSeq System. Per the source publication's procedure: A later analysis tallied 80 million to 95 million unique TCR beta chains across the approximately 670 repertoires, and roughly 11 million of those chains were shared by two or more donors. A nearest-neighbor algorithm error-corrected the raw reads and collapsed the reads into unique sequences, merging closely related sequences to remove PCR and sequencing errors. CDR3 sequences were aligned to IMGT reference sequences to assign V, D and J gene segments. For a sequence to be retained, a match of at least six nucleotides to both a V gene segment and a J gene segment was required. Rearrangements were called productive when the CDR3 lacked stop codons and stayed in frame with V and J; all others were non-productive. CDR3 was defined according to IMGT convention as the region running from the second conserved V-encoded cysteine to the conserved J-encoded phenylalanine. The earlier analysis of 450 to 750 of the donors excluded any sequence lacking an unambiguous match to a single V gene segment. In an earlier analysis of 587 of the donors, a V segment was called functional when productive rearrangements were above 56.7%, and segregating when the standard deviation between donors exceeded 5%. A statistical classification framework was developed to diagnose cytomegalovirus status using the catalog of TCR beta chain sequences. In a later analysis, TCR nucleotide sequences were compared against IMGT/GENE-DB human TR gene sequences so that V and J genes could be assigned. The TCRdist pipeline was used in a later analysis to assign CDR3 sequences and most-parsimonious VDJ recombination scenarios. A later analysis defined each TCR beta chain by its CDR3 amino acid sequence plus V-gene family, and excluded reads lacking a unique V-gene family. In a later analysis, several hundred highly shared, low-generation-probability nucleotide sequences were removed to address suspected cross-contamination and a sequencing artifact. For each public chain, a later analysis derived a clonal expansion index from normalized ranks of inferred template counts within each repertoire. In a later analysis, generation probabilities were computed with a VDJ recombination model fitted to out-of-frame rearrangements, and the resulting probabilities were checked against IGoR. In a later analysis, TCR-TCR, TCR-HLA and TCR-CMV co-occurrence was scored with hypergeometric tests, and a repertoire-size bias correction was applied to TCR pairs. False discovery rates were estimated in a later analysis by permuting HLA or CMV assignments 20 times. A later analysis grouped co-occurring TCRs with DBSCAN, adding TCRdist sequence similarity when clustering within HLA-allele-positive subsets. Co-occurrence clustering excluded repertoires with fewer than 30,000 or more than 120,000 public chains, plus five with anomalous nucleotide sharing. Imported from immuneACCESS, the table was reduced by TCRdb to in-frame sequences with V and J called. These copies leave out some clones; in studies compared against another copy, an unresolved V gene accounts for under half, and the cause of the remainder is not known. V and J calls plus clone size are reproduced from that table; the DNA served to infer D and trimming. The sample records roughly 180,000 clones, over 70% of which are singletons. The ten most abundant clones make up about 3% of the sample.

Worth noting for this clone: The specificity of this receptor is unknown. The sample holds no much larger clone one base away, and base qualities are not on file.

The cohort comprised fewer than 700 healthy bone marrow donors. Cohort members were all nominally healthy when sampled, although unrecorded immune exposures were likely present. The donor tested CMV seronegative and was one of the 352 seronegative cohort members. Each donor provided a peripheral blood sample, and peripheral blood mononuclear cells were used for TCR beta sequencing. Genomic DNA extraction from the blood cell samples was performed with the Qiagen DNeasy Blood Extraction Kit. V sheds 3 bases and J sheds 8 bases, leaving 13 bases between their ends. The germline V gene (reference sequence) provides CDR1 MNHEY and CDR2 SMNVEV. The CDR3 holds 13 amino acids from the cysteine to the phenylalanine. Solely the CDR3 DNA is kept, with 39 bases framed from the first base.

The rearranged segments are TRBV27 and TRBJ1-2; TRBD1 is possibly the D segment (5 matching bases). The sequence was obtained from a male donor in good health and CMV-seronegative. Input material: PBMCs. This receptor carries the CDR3 CASSFQGRQGYTF. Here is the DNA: TGTGCCAGCAGTTTCCAGGGAAGACAGGGCTACACCTTC.